These T cell receptor beta chains were read from a single sample in a study of chemoradiotherapy in HPV16-positive cancers. Data came from immunoSEQ multiplex PCR; TCRdb stores just in-frame clones and leaves some out. The sample carries roughly 12,000 clones, around three fifths recorded once. The sample here was taken from a patient who underwent chemoradiotherapy. These receptors all come from a human donor with HPV-associated anogenital cancer. The CDR3 runs from the conserved cysteine through the conserved F or W. The D gene is left open where the match is weak. Rows give clone size only sometimes, using once, few, many, or a class for an expanded clone.

d_call: NA; v_call: TRBV5-1; j_call: TRBJ2-5; clone_size: NA; cdr3_nt: TGCGCCAGCAGCTCCTCAATTCAAGAGACCCAGTACTTC; cdr3_aa: CASSSSIQETQYF
d_call: TRBD1; v_call: TRBV7-3; j_call: TRBJ1-6; clone_size: few; cdr3_nt: TGTGCCAGCAGCTTATATGGGACAGCGGGTTCACCCCTCCACTTT; cdr3_aa: CASSLYGTAGSPLHF
d_call: NA; v_call: TRBV7-9; j_call: TRBJ2-7; clone_size: NA; cdr3_nt: TGTGCCAGCAGCTTAACCGAAGTCGAGCAGTACTTC; cdr3_aa: CASSLTEVEQYF
d_call: NA; v_call: TRBV7-6; j_call: TRBJ1-1; clone_size: NA; cdr3_nt: TGTGCCAGCAGCTTATCCATCGAGGATGGGACTGAAGCTTTCTTT; cdr3_aa: CASSLSIEDGTEAFF
d_call: TRBD1; v_call: TRBV5-5; j_call: TRBJ1-6; clone_size: NA; cdr3_nt: TGTGCCAGTTTCCTACAGGGGATTAATTCACCCCTCCACTTT; cdr3_aa: CASFLQGINSPLHF
d_call: NA; v_call: TRBV5-1; j_call: TRBJ1-2; clone_size: NA; cdr3_nt: TGCGCCAGCAGCTTGGGGGGAGAGGACTATGGCTACACCTTC; cdr3_aa: CASSLGGEDYGYTF
d_call: TRBD1; v_call: TRBV19; j_call: TRBJ1-1; clone_size: NA; cdr3_nt: TGTGCCAGTAGTTCGAAGAGGGACAGGGCGGACACTGAAGCTTTCTTT; cdr3_aa: CASSSKRDRADTEAFF
d_call: NA; v_call: TRBV7-9; j_call: TRBJ1-2; clone_size: NA; cdr3_nt: TGTGCCAGCAGCACCAGGGGAGCCCTTCGTGGCTACACCTTC; cdr3_aa: CASSTRGALRGYTF
d_call: NA; v_call: TRBV7-3; j_call: TRBJ2-1; clone_size: NA; cdr3_nt: TGTGCCAGCAGCCCGGACACCCTCTACAATGAGCAGTTCTTC; cdr3_aa: CASSPDTLYNEQFF
d_call: NA; v_call: TRBV28; j_call: TRBJ1-1; clone_size: NA; cdr3_nt: TGTGCCAGCAGTTTCCTCTCAGCCGCTAACACTGAAGCTTTCTTT; cdr3_aa: CASSFLSAANTEAFF
d_call: NA; v_call: TRBV5-4; j_call: TRBJ2-2; clone_size: NA; cdr3_nt: TGTGCCAGCAGACCTGGGCCATACACCGGGGAGCTGTTTTTT; cdr3_aa: CASRPGPYTGELFF
d_call: NA; v_call: TRBV19; j_call: TRBJ2-1; clone_size: NA; cdr3_nt: TGTGCCAGTAGTCCCCTATCGGGTGAGCAGTTCTTC; cdr3_aa: CASSPLSGEQFF
d_call: TRBD1; v_call: TRBV27; j_call: TRBJ2-5; clone_size: NA; cdr3_nt: TGTGCCAGCAGGGGTGTAGGGACAGGAGAAGAGACCCAGTACTTC; cdr3_aa: CASRGVGTGEETQYF
d_call: TRBD1; v_call: TRBV7-2; j_call: TRBJ2-1; clone_size: NA; cdr3_nt: TGTGCCAGCAGCGCGGACAGGCCCCTGGCGGGCTACAATGAGCAGTTCTTC; cdr3_aa: CASSADRPLAGYNEQFF
d_call: TRBD2; v_call: TRBV7-2; j_call: TRBJ2-2; clone_size: NA; cdr3_nt: TGTGCCAGCAGCTTCGTAGCGGGGGGGGGTACCGGGGAGCTGTTTTTT; cdr3_aa: CASSFVAGGGTGELFF
d_call: TRBD2; v_call: TRBV11-2; j_call: TRBJ2-5; clone_size: NA; cdr3_nt: TGTGCCAGCAGCTTAGATTCCCTGGGACTAAAAGAGACCCAGTACTTC; cdr3_aa: CASSLDSLGLKETQYF
d_call: NA; v_call: TRBV11-2; j_call: TRBJ1-1; clone_size: NA; cdr3_nt: TGTGCCAGCAGCTTAGATCAGGCGAACACTGAAGCTTTCTTT; cdr3_aa: CASSLDQANTEAFF
d_call: NA; v_call: TRBV30; j_call: TRBJ1-2; clone_size: NA; cdr3_nt: TGTGCCTGGAGTGTAGAGTCGCAGATCTTTAACTATGGCTACACCTTC; cdr3_aa: CAWSVESQIFNYGYTF
d_call: NA; v_call: TRBV5-1; j_call: TRBJ1-4; clone_size: NA; cdr3_nt: TGCGCCAGCAGCCCCGGGACGGAGAATGAAAAACTGTTTTTT; cdr3_aa: CASSPGTENEKLFF
d_call: NA; v_call: TRBV19; j_call: TRBJ1-5; clone_size: NA; cdr3_nt: TGTGCCAGTAGTCGGGGGGAGGATCAGCCCCAGCATTTT; cdr3_aa: CASSRGEDQPQHF
d_call: NA; v_call: TRBV7-6; j_call: TRBJ1-2; clone_size: NA; cdr3_nt: TGTGCCAGCAGCCGACTCGACTCGAAAGACGATGGCTACACCTTC; cdr3_aa: CASSRLDSKDDGYTF
d_call: NA; v_call: TRBV2; j_call: TRBJ2-7; clone_size: NA; cdr3_nt: TGTGCCAGCAGTGTGGAGTATCCCTACGAGCAGTACTTC; cdr3_aa: CASSVEYPYEQYF
d_call: NA; v_call: TRBV6-6; j_call: TRBJ1-3; clone_size: NA; cdr3_nt: TGTGCCAGCAGTAACTACAGGGAAGGAAACACCATATATTTT; cdr3_aa: CASSNYREGNTIYF
d_call: TRBD2; v_call: TRBV9; j_call: TRBJ2-3; clone_size: few; cdr3_nt: TGTGCCAGCAGCCTAGCGGGGTCCCCTACAGATACGCAGTATTTT; cdr3_aa: CASSLAGSPTDTQYF